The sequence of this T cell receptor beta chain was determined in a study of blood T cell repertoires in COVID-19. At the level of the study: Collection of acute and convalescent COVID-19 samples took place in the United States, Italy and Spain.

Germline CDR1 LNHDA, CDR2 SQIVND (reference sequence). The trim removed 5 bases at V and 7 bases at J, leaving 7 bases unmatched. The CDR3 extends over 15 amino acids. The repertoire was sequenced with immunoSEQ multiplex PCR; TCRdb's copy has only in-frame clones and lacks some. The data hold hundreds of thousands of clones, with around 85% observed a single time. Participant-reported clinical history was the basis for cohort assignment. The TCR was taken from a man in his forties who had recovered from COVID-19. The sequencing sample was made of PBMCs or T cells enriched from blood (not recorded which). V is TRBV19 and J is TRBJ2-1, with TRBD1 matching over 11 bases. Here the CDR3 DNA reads TGTGCCAGTAGTCGGGACAGGGGGACACAAAATGAGCAGTTCTTC. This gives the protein CASSRDRGTQNEQFF.